This T cell receptor (beta chain) is drawn from a study of T cell responses to AZD1222 COVID-19 vaccine. Findings and limits, study-wide: Variant regions that are unmutated are reportedly the target of nearly half of spike-specific TCRs. White British people made up most donors, females outnumbered males, and clonal diversity was possibly underestimated. There were vaccine-associated CD4 TCRs across spike, dominant at 160-218 and 743-854. Repertoires in all cases were sampled only once the peak T cell response had passed.

This clone showed up just once. What it binds is not known. Trimming pared 1 base from V and 6 bases from J, leaving 21 bases between. Germline loops: CDR1 LNHDA, CDR2 SQIVND (reference sequence). CDR3 size: 17 residues. The repertoire was sequenced with immunoSEQ multiplex PCR; TCRdb's copy has only in-frame clones and lacks some. The table records around 100,000 clones, about 89% of them present only once. The rearrangement uses TRBV19 and TRBJ1-1; TRBD1 is a possible D gene (5 bases). This material consisted of peripheral blood, taken on day 0 of MenACWY control vaccination. The sequence came from an adult in good health. CDR3 DNA: TGTGCCAGTAGTATAGGGCAGGGCGCAGGTCCGGACTCTGAAGCTTTCTTT. Residues: CASSIGQGAGPDSEAFF.